This is a list of T cell receptor beta chains from one sample in a study of T cells in Graves' hyperthyroidism and ophthalmopathy. MiXCR, applied by TCRdb to the multiplex PCR reads, yields one record per CDR3 protein. The sample shows more than 300,000 distinct CDR3 sequences, roughly 20% of them seen only once. Material for sequencing was blood. Receptor source: a man between 18 and 35 years old with Graves' ophthalmopathy. CDR3s include the opening cysteine and the closing phenylalanine or tryptophan. D genes are given only for firm matches. A row's size may be missing; if present it is once, few, many or a size class.

>16|TRBV20-1|many|NA|TRBJ1-5
TGCAGTGCTGTCACCACCGGGGATTATAGCAATCAGCCCCAGCATTTT
CSAVTTGDYSNQPQHF
>16|TRBV6-4|few|NA|TRBJ1-2
TGTGCCAGCAGTGACTCGGCATCTTCCCAATACGCTGGCTACACCTTC
CASSDSASSQYAGYTF
>13|TRBV4-1|NA|NA|TRBJ2-5
TGCGCCAGCAGCCAAGAAATCCCGGAGACCCAGTACTTC
CASSQEIPETQYF
>16|TRBV3-1|many|NA|TRBJ2-3
TGTGCCAGCAGCCCCCTTGTCCGGGGATCACAAGATACGCAGTATTTT
CASSPLVRGSQDTQYF
>14|TRBV5-1|NA|NA|TRBJ2-7
TGCGCCAGCAGCTTACAGCAGGGTCCCTACGAGCAGTACTTC
CASSLQQGPYEQYF
>16|TRBV11-2|NA|NA|TRBJ2-3
TGTGCCAGCAGCTCTTTTCCCTCAGGAAACACAGATACGCAGTATTTT
CASSSFPSGNTDTQYF
>19|TRBV4-1|NA|TRBD2|TRBJ2-3
TGCGCCAGCAGGCCCAGACTAGCGGGGGAAGGGAGGAGCACAGATACGCAGTATTTT
CASRPRLAGEGRSTDTQYF
>16|TRBV3-1|few|TRBD2|TRBJ2-5
TGTGCCAGCAGCCCCGAGCGGGGCCTCCCCTCGGGGACCCAGTACTTC
CASSPERGLPSGTQYF
>17|TRBV28|few|NA|TRBJ1-5
TGTGCCAGCACGCCACTCACCGGACAGAGAAGCAATCAGCCCCAGCATTTT
CASTPLTGQRSNQPQHF
>15|TRBV6-2/TRBV6-3|many|TRBD2|TRBJ2-3
TGTGCCAGCAGTTACTCGGAGCGGGACACAGATACGCAGTATTTT
CASSYSERDTDTQYF
>12|TRBV20-1|few|NA|TRBJ2-5
TGCAGTGCTAGAGGACAGCAAGAGACCCAGTACTTC
CSARGQQETQYF
>15|TRBV12-3/TRBV12-4|many|NA|TRBJ2-3
TGTGCCAGCAGTTCGGGGGCTAGCGGTGGGAATACGCAGTATTTT
CASSSGASGGNTQYF
>16|TRBV4-3|NA|NA|TRBJ1-3
TGCGCCAGCAGCCAAGGCCCCGGGCAAACTGGAAACACCATATATTTT
CASSQGPGQTGNTIYF
>15|TRBV20-1|many|NA|TRBJ2-1
TGCAGTGCCCCAACCCCGGGGGATTGGGACAATGAGCAGTTCTTC
CSAPTPGDWDNEQFF
>13|TRBV5-1|NA|NA|TRBJ2-3
TGCGCCAGCAGCTTGGACACCACAGATACGCAGTATTTT
CASSLDTTDTQYF
>15|TRBV9|NA|NA|TRBJ2-2
TGTGCCAGCAGCGTGGGCAGACTTTTGGCCGGGGAGCTGTTTTTT
CASSVGRLLAGELFF
>15|TRBV20-1|many|NA|TRBJ2-3
TGCAGTGCTAGAGAGTTGGGACGAGGCACAGATACGCAGTATTTT
CSARELGRGTDTQYF
>18|TRBV5-4|NA|TRBD1|TRBJ1-6
TGTGCCAGCAGCTTGCTCGGGGACAGCAGCTCCTATAATTCACCCCTCCACTTT
CASSLLGDSSSYNSPLHF
>12|TRBV7-9|few|NA|TRBJ1-2
TGTGCCAGCAGCTTTGACACCGGCGGCTACACCTTC
CASSFDTGGYTF
>13|TRBV12-3/TRBV12-4|many|NA|TRBJ1-1
TGTGCCAGCAGAGAGGGGTGGGGCACTGAAGCTTTCTTT
CASREGWGTEAFF
>15|TRBV7-9|many|NA|TRBJ1-2
TGTGCCAGCAGCCTCCCCGGTATAGCTGGGGATGGCTACACCTTC
CASSLPGIAGDGYTF
>16|TRBV5-1|many|TRBD1|TRBJ2-7
TGCGCCAGCAGCTTGGACGGGACAGGGCGTCTCGGCGAGCAGTACTTC
CASSLDGTGRLGEQYF
>15|TRBV29-1|NA|NA|TRBJ2-7
TGCAGCGTTGAAGACACAGGGAACTCGTCCTACGAGCAGTACTTC
CSVEDTGNSSYEQYF
>15|TRBV27|many|TRBD1|TRBJ2-1
TGTGCCAGCAGTTTATTTCAGGGGGCGGTCAATGAGCAGTTCTTC
CASSLFQGAVNEQFF
>15|TRBV12-3/TRBV12-4|NA|NA|TRBJ2-3
TGTGCCAGCAGTTTCGGGGGGCAGAGCACAGATACGCAGTATTTT
CASSFGGQSTDTQYF
>12|TRBV12-3/TRBV12-4|many|NA|TRBJ1-2
TGTGCCAGCAGTCCTCCGACAGGTGGCTACACCTTC
CASSPPTGGYTF
>16|TRBV6-1|few|NA|TRBJ2-2
TGTGCCAGCAGGACCAGGGTTTATCTGGACACCGGGGAGCTGTTTTTT
CASRTRVYLDTGELFF
>17|TRBV4-1|NA|NA|TRBJ2-2
TGCGCCAGCAGCCAAGAGGTTAGCGTCGCGTGGACCGGGGAGCTGTTTTTT
CASSQEVSVAWTGELFF
>14|TRBV7-6|few|NA|TRBJ1-1
TGTGCCAGCAGCTTAGAGCCCGCACACACTGAAGCTTTCTTT
CASSLEPAHTEAFF
>17|TRBV5-1|many|TRBD2|TRBJ2-1
TGCGCCAGCAGCTTGGTGGCGGGGGGCAACAGCTACAATGAGCAGTTCTTC
CASSLVAGGNSYNEQFF
>15|TRBV20-1|many|TRBD2|TRBJ2-7
TGCAGTGCACCCCCCCCCCCTAGCGGGGGATACGAGCAGTACTTC
CSAPPPPSGGYEQYF
>13|TRBV7-3|few|NA|TRBJ2-1
TGTGCCAGCAGCTCCAGACTACACAATGAGCAGTTCTTC
CASSSRLHNEQFF
>14|TRBV12-3/TRBV12-4|many|NA|TRBJ1-5
TGTGCCAGCACCCCAGGATGGGGTAGCCAGCCCCAGCATTTT
CASTPGWGSQPQHF
>13|TRBV28|many|TRBD1|TRBJ1-6
TGTGCCAGCAGAGACAGGGTGGGAGCACCCCTCCACTTT
CASRDRVGAPLHF
>14|TRBV6-1|NA|TRBD2|TRBJ2-1
TGTGCCAGCAGTGTTAGCGGGGGGGTCAATGAGCAGTTCTTC
CASSVSGGVNEQFF
>15|TRBV7-3|NA|TRBD2|TRBJ2-5
TGTGCCAGCAGCCCCTTAGCGGGGGGCCATGCGACCCAGTACTTC
CASSPLAGGHATQYF
>13|TRBV10-3|NA|NA|TRBJ1-5
TGTGCCTCGATGGCCGGATTCAATCAGCCCCAGCATTTT
CASMAGFNQPQHF
>15|TRBV20-1|NA|TRBD2|TRBJ2-3
TGCAGTGCTACCCTTAGCGGGGGGGCCCTAGATACGCAGTATTTT
CSATLSGGALDTQYF
>12|TRBV20-1|many|TRBD1|TRBJ1-2
TGCAGCGCGCGAGGACAGGGCTATGGCTACACCTTC
CSARGQGYGYTF
>14|TRBV6-5|many|NA|TRBJ2-7
TGTGCCAGCACCAAGGAGGGGCATGGCTACGAGCAGTACTTC
CASTKEGHGYEQYF
>16|TRBV7-9|many|NA|TRBJ2-7
TGTGCCAGCAGCGCACCTGGGGGTTTTCCTTCCTACGAGCAGTACTTC
CASSAPGGFPSYEQYF
>15|TRBV5-4|few|TRBD1|TRBJ2-1
TGTGCCAGCAGCCCCGGGACAGGGGGCCCCCATGAGCAGTTCTTC
CASSPGTGGPHEQFF
>14|TRBV6-1|many|NA|TRBJ1-2
TGTGCCAGCAGTCCCCGTACCCACGGGAATGACTACACCTTC
CASSPRTHGNDYTF
>15|TRBV20-1|many|NA|TRBJ2-7
TGCAGTGCCATGTTTCCCCCTCAGGGCTCCTACGAGCAGTACTTC
CSAMFPPQGSYEQYF
>16|TRBV5-1|few|NA|TRBJ2-1
TGCGCCAGCAGCTTGACACCGGGGTCCCCTTACAATGAGCAGTTCTTC
CASSLTPGSPYNEQFF
>14|TRBV5-1|NA|NA|TRBJ2-5
TGCGCCAGCAGCTTGGAACAGATCCAAGAGACCCAGTACTTC
CASSLEQIQETQYF
>14|TRBV11-2|many|TRBD1|TRBJ2-5
TGTGCCAGCAGCTTAGCCACAGGGGCAGAGACCCAGTACTTC
CASSLATGAETQYF
>13|TRBV13|few|TRBD2|TRBJ2-5
TGTGCCAGCAGCGACGGACTAGCGGAGACCCAGTACTTC
CASSDGLAETQYF
>13|TRBV6-1|few|NA|TRBJ1-6
TGTGCCAGCAACTACGGGAGTAATTCACCCCTCCACTTT
CASNYGSNSPLHF
>12|TRBV20-1|many|NA|TRBJ1-5
TGCAGTGCTAGTGGGTGGTGGACGCCCCAGCATTTT
CSASGWWTPQHF
>14|TRBV6-1|NA|NA|TRBJ2-3
TGTGCCGCGGGGAGCGTCGGTGGCACAGATACGCAGTATTTT
CAAGSVGGTDTQYF
>12|TRBV11-2|many|NA|TRBJ1-1
TGTGCCAGCAGCCCCGACTACACTGAAGCTTTCTTT
CASSPDYTEAFF
>15|TRBV7-6|many|TRBD2|TRBJ2-1
TGTGCCAGCAGTCAAGCGGGGAGCTCCTACAATGAGCAGTTCTTC
CASSQAGSSYNEQFF
>17|TRBV12-3/TRBV12-4|many|TRBD2|TRBJ2-3
TGTGCCAGCAGTCCTGCCCTCCTAGCGGGGCCTACCAGTACGCAGTATTTT
CASSPALLAGPTSTQYF
>14|TRBV2|many|NA|TRBJ1-1
TGTGCCAGCAGTGAGGGACTGCAGCTAACTGAAGCTTTCTTT
CASSEGLQLTEAFF
>13|TRBV20-1|many|TRBD2|TRBJ2-7
TGCAGTGCGGTAGAAGCGGGGAACGGCGAGCAGTACTTC
CSAVEAGNGEQYF
>14|TRBV5-1|few|TRBD1|TRBJ1-6
TGCGCCAGCAGCCCCGGGACAGCCAATTCACCCCTCCACTTT
CASSPGTANSPLHF
>14|TRBV18|few|TRBD1|TRBJ2-3
TGTGCCAGCTCACCGACCTCAGGGGGCGATACGCAGTATTTT
CASSPTSGGDTQYF
>15|TRBV7-9|NA|TRBD1|TRBJ2-3
TGTGCCAGCAGCTTACGGACAGGGCGCACAGATACGCAGTATTTT
CASSLRTGRTDTQYF
>15|TRBV18|NA|NA|TRBJ1-2
TGTGCCAGCTCACCACCGGTGGTCGGTAACTATGGCTACACCTTC
CASSPPVVGNYGYTF